A single sample gave rise to the 27 T cell receptor beta chains below, sequenced in a study of Graves' ophthalmopathy and Graves' hyperthyroidism. TCR beta CDR3 amplification used RNA transcripts. The first round was an RT-PCR with HTBI primers, and the second round was a multiplex PCR. TCRdb redid the calling of the multiplex PCR reads with MiXCR, one entry per CDR3 protein. The sample has over 650,000 distinct CDR3 sequences, over 40% seen once. The specimen sequenced was peripheral blood. These receptors came from an adult man with Graves' ophthalmopathy.

The V gene is TRBV10-2, the J gene TRBJ1-1; D is ambiguous. The CDR3 loop spans 13 amino acids. The germline V and J ends were trimmed by 6 bases and 3 bases, with 11 bases remaining between them. CDR1 is WSHSY, CDR2 SAAADI, per germline. CDR3 sequence (DNA): TGCGCCAGCAGAGATGTGTTGGACACTGAAGCTTTCTTT. It codes for CASRDVLDTEAFF.

Concerning this clonotype: It may be a read error: a sequence one base away is much more abundant. The CDR3 end shows no conserved phenylalanine or tryptophan, and so a read error is likely. J is TRBJ2-7 and V is TRBV19; 7 nucleotides align to TRBD2. Germline V gene sequence: CDR1 LNHDA, CDR2 SQIVND (reference sequence). With V trimmed by 5 bases and J by 4 bases, 8 bases remained unmatched. This CDR3 contains 14 residues. The CDR3 reads CASSEGGRGYEQYL. The CDR3 nucleotides read TGTGCCAGTAGTGAAGGCGGGAGAGGTTACGAGCAGTACCTC.

This clonotype has a count of ten or more. This chain uses TRBV7-9 with TRBJ2-2, with TRBD2 matching 11 bases. CDR3 length: 16 amino acids. Germline CDR1 reads SEHNR; CDR2 reads FQNEAQ (reference sequence). J lost 6 bases, V lost 4 bases, and 7 bases had no gene match. The CDR3 DNA is TGTGCCAGCAGCTACCATACTAGCGGGAGTGCCGGGGAGCTGTTTTTT. Amino acid sequence: CASSYHTSGSAGELFF.

This clonotype occurred many times. The CDR3, as DNA: TGTGCCAGCAGCCAATTCGGGGAAAGTGGGGCCAACGTCCTGACTTTC. Protein sequence: CASSQFGESGANVLTF. This rearrangement joins TRBV14 to TRBJ2-6, with D maybe TRBD2 (5 bases). Germline CDR1 and CDR2: SGHDN and FVKESK. CDR3 size: 16 residues. Trimming removed 2 bases from V and 3 bases from J, with 11 bases in between.

This clonotype was found a few times. The J gene is TRBJ2-5, the V gene TRBV20-1, with TRBD1 as a possible D gene (5 bases). CDR1 and CDR2 (germline): DFQATT, SNEGSKA (reference sequence). V was cut by 6 bases and J by 3 bases, with 17 bases left in between. This CDR3 region has 14 residues. The CDR3, as DNA: TGCAGTGCCACCACTCTGGGGCGGAAAGAGACCCAGTACTTC. Amino acid sequence: CSATTLGRKETQYF.

This chain connects TRBV12-3 or TRBV12-4 to TRBJ1-2; 9 positions agree with TRBD1. V was pared by 0 bases and J by 4 bases, with 12 bases of the junction left unmatched. This CDR3 is 18 amino acids long. CDR3 coding DNA: TGTGCCAGCAGTTTAGCGCTTGGACAGGGGCCTCCAAGCTATGGCTACACCTTC. This translates into CASSLALGQGPPSYGYTF.

The chain recombines TRBV4-1 with TRBJ1-4; D uncertain. Germline V lookup: CDR1 MGHRA, CDR2 YSYEKL. The CDR3 totals 17 residues. Deletions cut 0 bases from V and 0 bases from J, with 11 bases between. The CDR3 sequence is CASSQDRRRATNEKLFF. The CDR3 DNA reads as TGCGCCAGCAGCCAAGATCGCCGGAGAGCAACTAATGAAAAACTGTTTTTT.

In the case of this clonotype: A much larger clone is a single base away; this may be a read error. The chain has TRBV12-3 or TRBV12-4 and TRBJ1-5; no clear D gene. This CDR3 is 12 amino acids long. CDR3 coding DNA: TGTGCCAGCAGTTCGTATTCTCAGCTCCAGCATTTT. Its protein product is CASSSYSQLQHF.

V usage is TRBV19 and J usage is TRBJ1-2, with 9 nucleotides matching TRBD1. The CDR3 loop spans 14 amino acids. With 8 bases clipped from V and 5 bases from J, the junction kept 9 bases outside the gene matches. Looked up from germline, CDR1 is LNHDA and CDR2 is SQIVND (reference sequence). CDR3 in amino acids: CASAPWTGDYGYTF. DNA for the CDR3: TGTGCCAGTGCCCCCTGGACAGGGGATTATGGCTACACCTTC.

The chain couples TRBV10-3 to TRBJ2-5; possibly TRBD2 for D (6 bases). The ends were cut back, 3 bases at V and 5 bases at J, with 19 bases in the middle. Germline V CDR1 and CDR2: ENHRY, SYGVKD. The CDR3 loop spans 16 amino acids. The CDR3, as DNA: TGTGCCATCAGTGAAGCGCTGGGTGGCCGGGAGGAGACCCAGTACTTC. Protein: CAISEALGGREETQYF.

The genes are TRBV9 and TRBJ2-5; D tentatively reads TRBD1 or TRBD2 (5 bases each). V was clipped by 0 bases and J by 5 bases, with 11 bases between them. CDR1 SGDLS and CDR2 YYNGEE come from the germline V gene. This CDR3 spans 14 amino acids. CDR3 in amino acids: CASSVEGTMETQYF. Here the CDR3 DNA reads TGTGCCAGCAGCGTAGAGGGGACGATGGAGACCCAGTACTTC.

This clonotype was seen more than once but under ten times. A much larger clone is a single base away; this may be a read error. The V call is TRBV7-9, the J call TRBJ2-5; either TRBD1 or TRBD2 may fit D (6 bases each). Germline CDR1 and CDR2: SEHNR and FQNEAQ (reference sequence). CDR3 length: 13 residues. The CDR3 DNA reads TGTGCCAGCAGCTCCCACAGGGAGGAGACCCGGTACTTC. Its translation is CASSSHREETRYF.

The rearrangement joins TRBV7-2 to TRBJ2-7; D perhaps matches TRBD1 (5 bases). Germline V gene lookup returns CDR1 SGHTA and CDR2 FQGNSA. Trimming took off 6 bases at V and 5 bases at J, with 20 bases between the two ends. The CDR3 totals 15 residues. DNA of the CDR3: TGTGCCAGCAGTTACTCGCCAGGGTGCTCACACGAGCAGTACTTC. Translating it yields CASSYSPGCSHEQYF.

J is TRBJ2-5 and V is TRBV29-1; 14 bases align to TRBD2. The trim removed 4 bases at V and 3 bases at J, leaving 4 bases unmatched. The CDR3 is 15 residues long. Germline V CDR1 and CDR2: SQVTM, ANQGSEA. For the CDR3, the DNA is TGCAGCGTTGGACTAGCGGGAGGGGAAAAAGAGACCCAGTACTTC. This translates into CSVGLAGGEKETQYF.

Many counts were recorded for this clonotype. This chain joins TRBV4-1 and TRBJ1-4; D ambiguous. Germline values: CDR1 MGHRA, CDR2 YSYEKL. V lost 1 base to trimming and J lost 8 bases, with 8 bases between them. There are 13 residues in the CDR3. CDR3 sequence (DNA): TGCGCCAGCAGCCAAGTGGGAAACGAAAAACTGTTTTTT. Protein: CASSQVGNEKLFF.

In the case of this clonotype: This may arise from a read error, as a much more abundant clone is one base away. This chain joins TRBV10-3 and TRBJ2-7, with 7 bases lining up with TRBD1. This CDR3 region has 14 residues. Looked up from germline, CDR1 is ENHRY and CDR2 is SYGVKD. Trimming at V came to 5 bases and at J to 6 bases, leaving 10 bases not matched to a gene. CDR3 in amino acids: CAISLGSGGSEQYF. The CDR3 DNA follows: TGTGCCATCAGTTTAGGGTCAGGGGGATCCGAGCAGTACTTC.

This clonotype occurred many times. This CDR3 reads CSARVLVGNTEAFF. The CDR3 nucleotides read TGCAGTGCTAGGGTCCTCGTGGGGAACACTGAAGCTTTCTTT. The chain is built from TRBV20-1 and TRBJ1-1; D not resolved. V lost 3 bases, J lost 1 base, and 12 bases lay in between. Germline V CDR1 and CDR2: DFQATT, SNEGSKA (reference sequence). CDR3 size: 14 residues.

J is TRBJ2-5 and V is TRBV10-3; D call uncertain. The CDR3 covers 11 residues. Per the germline V gene, CDR1 is ENHRY and CDR2 is SYGVKD. The V end lost 2 bases, the J end lost 9 bases, and 7 bases lay between the germline ends. In DNA form, the CDR3 reads TGTGCCATCAGTGAGAGTTCGTCCCAGTACTTC. Translated, it gives CAISESSSQYF.

This clonotype has a handful of counts. One base away lies a much larger clone, so this may be a sequencing read error. The rearrangement joins TRBV29-1 to TRBJ2-7, with D possibly matching TRBD1 (5 bases). Per the germline V gene, CDR1 is SQVTM and CDR2 is ANQGSEA. This CDR3 comprises 14 residues. The chain's CDR3 is CSAEDSRTKYEQYF. The CDR3 bases are TGCAGCGCTGAAGATAGTAGGACAAAGTACGAGCAGTACTTC.

This clonotype showed up many times. The chain joins TRBV7-6 to TRBJ1-6, with D unresolved. The germline V gene has CDR1 SGHVS and CDR2 FNYEAQ. V was shortened by 1 base and J by 3 bases, with 10 bases between the two germline ends. This CDR3 contains 16 residues. CDR3 DNA: TGTGCCAGCAGCTTAGAGTCGGCGAACTATAATTCACCCCTCCACTTT. Amino acids: CASSLESANYNSPLHF.

In this sample, this clonotype turned up many times. The rearrangement links TRBV7-2 to TRBJ2-2, with D possibly being TRBD1 (6 bases). The CDR3 loop spans 16 amino acids. Trimming took off 1 base at V and 7 bases at J, with 16 bases between the two ends. Germline values: CDR1 SGHTA, CDR2 FQGNSA. In nucleotides, the CDR3 is TGTGCCAGCAGCTTAGGCACAGGGCGTGGAGGCGGGGAGCTGTTTTTT. It yields the protein CASSLGTGRGGGELFF. Variable domain in full (rest from reference TRBV7-2 and TRBJ2-2): GAGVSQSPSNKVTEKGKDVELRCDPISGHTALYWYRQSLGQGLEFLIYFQGNSAPDKSGLPSDRFSAERTGGSVSTLTIQRTQQEDSAVYLCASSLGTGRGGGELFFGEGSRLTVL.

This chain links TRBV4-2 with TRBJ1-1, with a tentative D call TRBD1 (6 bases). This CDR3 is built from 14 residues. The germline gives CDR1 LGHNA, CDR2 YNFKEQ. The germline V and J ends were trimmed by 3 bases and 4 bases, with 12 bases remaining between them. CDR3 amino acids: CASSQGGHRTEAFF. The CDR3 region has the DNA TGTGCCAGCAGCCAGGGGGGGCATCGCACTGAAGCTTTCTTT.

This chain uses TRBV18 with TRBJ1-2, with a possible D match to TRBD1 (5 bases). This CDR3 contains 14 residues. The germline V gene encodes CDR1 KGHSH and CDR2 LQKENI. V lost 3 bases and J lost 0, with 8 bases in between. Written as DNA, the CDR3 is TGTGCCAGCTCACCGGACACGACTAACTATGGCTACACCTTC. As protein: CASSPDTTNYGYTF.

Regarding this clonotype: It may be a read error: a sequence one base away is much more abundant. The V gene is TRBV7-3, the J gene TRBJ2-5, with D possibly TRBD2 on 5 matching bases. The length of the CDR3 is 15 residues. CDR1 and CDR2 from the germline V gene are SGHTA and FQGTGA. The germline V and J ends were trimmed by 2 bases and 2 bases, with 12 bases remaining between them. This chain's CDR3 is CASSLASGLQETQYF. CDR3 coding DNA: TGTGCCAGCAGCTTAGCCAGCGGCTTACAAGAGACCCAGTACTTC. The variable domain in full, with the rest retrieved from reference TRBV7-3 and TRBJ2-5, is GAGVSQTPSNKVTEKGKYVELRCDPISGHTALYWYRQSLGQGPEFLIYFQGTGAADDSGLPNDRFFAVRPEGSVSTLKIQRTERGDSAVYLCASSLASGLQETQYFGPGTRLLVL.

The chain combines TRBV29-1 with TRBJ1-4, with 8 bases aligning to TRBD1. V was pared by 6 bases and J by 4 bases, with 7 bases of the junction left unmatched. CDR3 size: 14 residues. Germline assignment: CDR1 SQVTM and CDR2 ANQGSEA. CDR3 sequence reads: CSVGQDVNNEKLFF. The CDR3 DNA is TGCAGCGTGGGACAGGACGTAAATAATGAAAAACTGTTTTTT.

This chain connects TRBV29-1 to TRBJ1-2; D remains ambiguous. With 7 bases removed from V and 4 bases from J, the gap between germline ends came to 10 bases. From germline, CDR1 is SQVTM and CDR2 ANQGSEA. The CDR3 covers 11 residues. The CDR3, as DNA: TGCAGCGGGGCTCACTCCTATGGCTACACCTTC. Amino acids: CSGAHSYGYTF.

Turning to this clonotype: Being one base from a much bigger clone, this may be a read error. The chain combines TRBV19 with TRBJ2-5; tentative D call: TRBD2 (6 bases). CDR3 size: 13 residues. The germline V gene encodes CDR1 LNHDA and CDR2 SQIVND (reference sequence). The CDR3 DNA sequence: TGTGCCAGCAGCGCTTGGGTAGCGGAGACCCGGTACTTC. Residues: CASSAWVAETRYF.